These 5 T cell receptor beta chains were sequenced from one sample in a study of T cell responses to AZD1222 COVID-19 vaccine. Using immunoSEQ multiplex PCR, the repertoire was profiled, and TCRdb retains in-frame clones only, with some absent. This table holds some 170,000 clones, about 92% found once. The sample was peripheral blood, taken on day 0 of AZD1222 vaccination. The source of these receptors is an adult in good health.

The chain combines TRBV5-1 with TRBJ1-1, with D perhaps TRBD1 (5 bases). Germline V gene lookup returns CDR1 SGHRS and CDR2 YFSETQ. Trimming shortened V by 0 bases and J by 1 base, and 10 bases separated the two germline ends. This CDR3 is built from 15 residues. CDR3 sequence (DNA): TGCGCCAGCAGCTTGGCTCAGACAGCGAACACTGAAGCTTTCTTT. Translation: CASSLAQTANTEAFF.

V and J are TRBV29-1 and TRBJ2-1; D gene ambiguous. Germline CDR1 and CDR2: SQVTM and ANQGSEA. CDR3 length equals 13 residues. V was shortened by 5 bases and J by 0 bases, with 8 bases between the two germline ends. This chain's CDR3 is CSVHSSSYNEQFF. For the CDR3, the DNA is TGCAGCGTTCACAGTAGCTCCTACAATGAGCAGTTCTTC.

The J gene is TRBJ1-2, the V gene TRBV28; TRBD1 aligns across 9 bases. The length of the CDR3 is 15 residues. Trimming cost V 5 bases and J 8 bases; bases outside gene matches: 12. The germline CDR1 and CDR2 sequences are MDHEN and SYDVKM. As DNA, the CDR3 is TGTGCCAGCAGTCCCCGCCGGGACAGGGTTTGGGGCTACACCTTC. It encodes CASSPRRDRVWGYTF.

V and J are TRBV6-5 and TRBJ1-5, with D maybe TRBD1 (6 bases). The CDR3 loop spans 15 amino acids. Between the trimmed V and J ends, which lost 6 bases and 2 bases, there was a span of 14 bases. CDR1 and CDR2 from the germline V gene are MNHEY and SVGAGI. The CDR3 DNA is TGTGCCAGCAGCTTACAGGGTTCGGGCAATCAGCCCCAGCATTTT. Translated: CASSLQGSGNQPQHF.

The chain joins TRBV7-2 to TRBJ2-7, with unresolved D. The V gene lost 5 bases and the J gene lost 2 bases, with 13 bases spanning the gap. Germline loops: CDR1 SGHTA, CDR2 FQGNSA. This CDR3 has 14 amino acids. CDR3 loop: CASSVSDGAYEQYF. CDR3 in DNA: TGTGCCAGCAGCGTATCGGACGGTGCCTACGAGCAGTACTTC.